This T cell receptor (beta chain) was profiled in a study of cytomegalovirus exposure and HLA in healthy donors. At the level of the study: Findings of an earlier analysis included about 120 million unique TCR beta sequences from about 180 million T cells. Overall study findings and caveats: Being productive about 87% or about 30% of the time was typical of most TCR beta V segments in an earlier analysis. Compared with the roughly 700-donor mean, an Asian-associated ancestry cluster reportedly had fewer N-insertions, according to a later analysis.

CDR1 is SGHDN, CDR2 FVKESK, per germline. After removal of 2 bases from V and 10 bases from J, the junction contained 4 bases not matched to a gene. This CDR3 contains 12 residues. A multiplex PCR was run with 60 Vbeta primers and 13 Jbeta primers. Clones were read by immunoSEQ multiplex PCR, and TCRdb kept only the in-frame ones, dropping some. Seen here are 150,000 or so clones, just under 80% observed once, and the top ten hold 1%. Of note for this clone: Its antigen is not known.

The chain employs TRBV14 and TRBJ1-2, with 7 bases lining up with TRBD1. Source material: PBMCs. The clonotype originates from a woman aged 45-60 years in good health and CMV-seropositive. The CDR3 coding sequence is TGTGCCAGCAGCCAACCCAGGGGGGCCTACACCTTC. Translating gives CASSQPRGAYTF.